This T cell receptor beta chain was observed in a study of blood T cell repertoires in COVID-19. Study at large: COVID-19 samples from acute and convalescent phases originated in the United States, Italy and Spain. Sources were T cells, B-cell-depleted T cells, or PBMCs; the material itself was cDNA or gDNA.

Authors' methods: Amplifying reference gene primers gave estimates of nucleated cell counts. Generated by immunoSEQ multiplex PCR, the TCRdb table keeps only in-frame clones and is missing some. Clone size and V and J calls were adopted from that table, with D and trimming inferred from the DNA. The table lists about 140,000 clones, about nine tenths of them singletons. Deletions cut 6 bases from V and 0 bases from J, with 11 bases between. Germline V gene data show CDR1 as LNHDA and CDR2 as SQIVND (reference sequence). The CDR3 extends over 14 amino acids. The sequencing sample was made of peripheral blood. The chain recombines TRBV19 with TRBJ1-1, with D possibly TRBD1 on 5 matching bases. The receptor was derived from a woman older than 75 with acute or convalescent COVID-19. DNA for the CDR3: TGTGCCAGTAGGTTCCAGGGTCTGAACACTGAAGCTTTCTTT. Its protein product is CASRFQGLNTEAFF. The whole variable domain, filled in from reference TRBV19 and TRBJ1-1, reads DGGITQSPKYLFRKEGQNVTLSCEQNLNHDAMYWYRQDPGQGLRLIYYSQIVNDFQKGDIAEGYSVSREKKESFPLTVTSAQKNPTAFYLCASRFQGLNTEAFFGQGTRLTVV.